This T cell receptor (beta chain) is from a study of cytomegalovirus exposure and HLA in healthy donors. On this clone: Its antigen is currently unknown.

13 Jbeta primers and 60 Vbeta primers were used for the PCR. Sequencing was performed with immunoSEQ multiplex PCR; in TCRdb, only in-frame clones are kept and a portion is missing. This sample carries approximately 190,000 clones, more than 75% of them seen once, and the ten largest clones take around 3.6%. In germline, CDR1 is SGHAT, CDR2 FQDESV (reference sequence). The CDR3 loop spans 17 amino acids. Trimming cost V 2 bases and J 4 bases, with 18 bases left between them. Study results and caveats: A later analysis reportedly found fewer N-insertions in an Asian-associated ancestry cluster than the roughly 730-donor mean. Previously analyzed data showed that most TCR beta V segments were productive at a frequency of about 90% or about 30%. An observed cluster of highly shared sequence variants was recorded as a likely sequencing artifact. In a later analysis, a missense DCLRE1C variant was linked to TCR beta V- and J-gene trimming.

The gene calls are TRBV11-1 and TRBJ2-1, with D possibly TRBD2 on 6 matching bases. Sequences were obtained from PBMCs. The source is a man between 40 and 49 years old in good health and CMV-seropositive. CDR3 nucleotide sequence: TGTGCCAGCAGCTTACACGGGACGGGAGTAAGGTACAATGAGCAGTTCTTC. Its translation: CASSLHGTGVRYNEQFF.